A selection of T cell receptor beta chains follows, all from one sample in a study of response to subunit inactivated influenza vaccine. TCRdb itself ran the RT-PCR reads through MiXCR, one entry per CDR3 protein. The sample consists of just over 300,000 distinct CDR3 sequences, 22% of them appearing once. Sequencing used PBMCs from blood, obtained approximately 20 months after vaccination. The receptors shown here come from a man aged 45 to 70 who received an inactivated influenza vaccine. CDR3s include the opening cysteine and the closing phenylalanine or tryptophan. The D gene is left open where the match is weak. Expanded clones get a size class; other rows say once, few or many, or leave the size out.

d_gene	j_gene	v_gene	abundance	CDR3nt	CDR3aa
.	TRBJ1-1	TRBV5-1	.	TGCGCCAGCAGCCTCAGCGGGGCTGAAGCTTTCTTT	CASSLSGAEAFF
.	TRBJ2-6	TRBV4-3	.	TGCGCCAGCAGGGCCCCCCACTCTGGGGCCAACGTCCTGACTTTC	CASRAPHSGANVLTF
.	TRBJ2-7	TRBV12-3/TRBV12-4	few	TGTGCCAGCAGTTTACGGGGTGGCGACGAGCAGTACTTC	CASSLRGGDEQYF
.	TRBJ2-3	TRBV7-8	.	TGTGCCAGCAGCTTAGCTTTTTTGGTCACAGATACGCAGTATTTT	CASSLAFLVTDTQYF
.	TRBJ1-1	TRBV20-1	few	TGCAGTGTCCCTCATGGGGGGTTTTGGGACACTGAAGCTTTCTTT	CSVPHGGFWDTEAFF
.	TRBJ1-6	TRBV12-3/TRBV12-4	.	TGTGCCAGCAGTTTGGCCTCAGGCAGCTCCCTCGGCACTAATTCACCCCTCCACTTT	CASSLASGSSLGTNSPLHF
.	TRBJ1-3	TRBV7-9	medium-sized	TGTGCCAGCAGCTTAACCAGGTCTGGAAACACCATATATTTT	CASSLTRSGNTIYF
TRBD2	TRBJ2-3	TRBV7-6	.	TGTGCCAGCACCCCGACTAGCGGGGCAGGAGATACGCAGTATTTT	CASTPTSGAGDTQYF
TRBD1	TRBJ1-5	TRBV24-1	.	TGTGCCACCAGTGACCCCCGGACAGGGAGCAATCAGCCCCAGCATTTT	CATSDPRTGSNQPQHF
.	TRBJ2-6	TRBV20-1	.	TGCAGTGCTAGATCGGCCTCTGGGGCCAACGTCCTGACTTTC	CSARSASGANVLTF
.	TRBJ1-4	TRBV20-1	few	TGCAGTGCTGGTCCTGAGTACTCTAATGAAAAACTGTTTTTT	CSAGPEYSNEKLFF
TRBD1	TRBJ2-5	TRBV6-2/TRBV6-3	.	TGTGCCAGCAGTTACAACAGGGGGCAGGAGACCCAGTACTTC	CASSYNRGQETQYF
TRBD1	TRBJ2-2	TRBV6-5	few	TGTGCCAGCAGTTACTCAGTCCCCGGGACAGTCACCGGGGAGCTGTTTTTT	CASSYSVPGTVTGELFF
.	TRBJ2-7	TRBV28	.	TGTGCCAGCAAAGAGACCGGGAGACGGGGGTACGAGCAGTACTTC	CASKETGRRGYEQYF
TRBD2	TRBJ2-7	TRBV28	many	TGTGCCAGCAGTTTATCGGGCGGGAGGGGATCCTACGAGCAGTACTTC	CASSLSGGRGSYEQYF
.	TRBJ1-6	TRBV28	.	TGTGCCAGCAGTTTAACGGGGGAGGGTTCACCCCTCCACTTT	CASSLTGEGSPLHF
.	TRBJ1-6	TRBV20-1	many	TGCAGTGCTGGAGCGGACCGGACCACCAATTCACCCCTCCACTTT	CSAGADRTTNSPLHF
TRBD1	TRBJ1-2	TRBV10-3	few	TGTGCCACCGACAGCGGACAGGGATATGGCTACACCTTC	CATDSGQGYGYTF
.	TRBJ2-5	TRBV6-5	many	TGTGCCAGCAAAAGCGGCAGGGTCGGAGAGACCCAGTACTTC	CASKSGRVGETQYF
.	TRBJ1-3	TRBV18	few	TGTGCCAGCTCACCAGTCGCCGGAAACACCATATATTTT	CASSPVAGNTIYF
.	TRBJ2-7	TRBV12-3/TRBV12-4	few	TGTGCCAGCAGTTTTGTCTTGGGGGGCGGCGAGCAGTACTTC	CASSFVLGGGEQYF
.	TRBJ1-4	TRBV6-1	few	TGTGCCAGCAGTGACACAGGGTCAAATGAAAAACTGTTTTTT	CASSDTGSNEKLFF
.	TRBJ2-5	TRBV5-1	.	TGCGCCAGCAGCTTGGGCAGGGGTTCTACCCAAGAGACCCAGTACTTC	CASSLGRGSTQETQYF
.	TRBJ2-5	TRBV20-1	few	TGCAGTGCCCGTAGGCTGGGGGGGCGGGGAGAGACCCAGTACTTC	CSARRLGGRGETQYF
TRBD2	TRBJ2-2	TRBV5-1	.	TGCGCCAGCAGCATACCGCTAGCGGGGGTAAACACCGGGGAGCTGTTTTTT	CASSIPLAGVNTGELFF
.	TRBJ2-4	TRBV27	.	TGTGCCAGCAGTCGAGAACACGGGTCGGGGGTAGACATTCAGTACTTC	CASSREHGSGVDIQYF
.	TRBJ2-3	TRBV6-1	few	TGTGCCAGCAGGGAGGGAGGCCTTCGCACAGATACGCAGTATTTT	CASREGGLRTDTQYF
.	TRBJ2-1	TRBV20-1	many	TGCAGTGCGCCTTCTGCGGATGACTCCTACAATGAGCAGTTCTTC	CSAPSADDSYNEQFF
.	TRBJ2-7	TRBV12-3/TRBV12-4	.	TGTGCCAGCAGTAACCGATTGACAGGCTCCTACGAGCAGTACTTC	CASSNRLTGSYEQYF
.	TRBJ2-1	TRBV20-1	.	TGCAGTGCTAGAGCCCTAGTCGGCCCCAGCTCCTACAATGAGCAGTTCTTC	CSARALVGPSSYNEQFF
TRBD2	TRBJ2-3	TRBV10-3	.	TGTGCCACCCTGGGACTAGCGGGAGCCACAGATACGCAGTATTTT	CATLGLAGATDTQYF
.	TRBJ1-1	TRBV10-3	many	TGTGCCATCAGTGAGAACGGATACACTGAAGCTTTCTTT	CAISENGYTEAFF
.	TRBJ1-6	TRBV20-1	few	TGCAGTGCTAGGATTAACCTCGACGGACAACATTCACCCCTCCACTTT	CSARINLDGQHSPLHF